This T cell receptor (beta chain) was obtained from a study of blood T cell repertoires in COVID-19. Turning to the study itself: COVID-19 samples from acute and convalescent phases originated in the United States, Italy and Spain. In each case, the material was cDNA or gDNA derived from T cells, B-cell-depleted T cells, or PBMCs.

V was shortened by 1 base and J by 2 bases, with 7 bases between the two germline ends. Germline CDR1 SGHDT, CDR2 YYEEEE. The CDR3 runs to 14 residues. Points on this clone: The same CDR3 can be traced to other DNA sequences in this sample.

As processed by the authors: Reference gene primer amplification yielded estimated nucleated cell counts. Here immunoSEQ multiplex PCR was the method, and the copy in TCRdb shows in-frame clones only, minus some. V, J and clone size are those of that table, while D and trimming were read from the DNA. The sample carries 200,000 to 300,000 clones, approximately 80% recorded once. Seattle's enrolled individuals joined amid active infection and were then monitored longitudinally. The genes are TRBV5-6 and TRBJ1-3, with D unclear. This receptor was identified in a woman of 80 years or more with COVID-19, enrolled during active disease. The material sequenced was peripheral blood. CDR3 bases: TGTGCCAGCAGCTTGCGGGGTGCTGGAAACACCATATATTTT. As protein: CASSLRGAGNTIYF.